These 22 T cell receptor beta chains originate from one sample sequenced in a study of cytomegalovirus exposure and HLA in healthy donors. The PCR contained 60 Vbeta and 13 Jbeta primers. TCRdb's copy holds only in-frame clones and misses some; the assay was immunoSEQ multiplex PCR. The data contain over 80,000 clones, roughly 73% of them singletons. The specimen was PBMCs. Receptor source: a man aged 40-55 years in good health and CMV-seronegative.

This chain uses TRBV5-1 with TRBJ1-4, with a weak D call TRBD1 (6 bases). This CDR3 contains 15 residues. Germline CDR1 SGHRS, CDR2 YFSETQ. Trimming pared 0 bases from V and 3 bases from J, leaving 9 bases between. In DNA form, the CDR3 reads TGCGCCAGCAGCTTGGAGGGGGGGGCTAATGAAAAACTGTTTTTT. Translated: CASSLEGGANEKLFF.

The rearrangement links TRBV27 to TRBJ2-3, with TRBD2 matching 12 bases. Trimming cost V 6 bases and J 0 bases; bases outside gene matches: 10. This CDR3 has 18 residues. Germline V gives CDR1 MNHEY, CDR2 SMNVEV (reference sequence). CDR3 residues: CASSALTSGGWSTDTQYF. In nucleotides, the CDR3 is TGTGCCAGCAGCGCACTGACTAGCGGGGGATGGAGCACAGATACGCAGTATTTT.

The chain uses TRBV15 and TRBJ1-1, with D tentatively TRBD1 (5 bases). Trimming removed 5 bases from V and 4 bases from J, with 14 bases in between. The CDR3 covers 14 residues. Germline V gene sequence: CDR1 LNHNV, CDR2 YYDKDF (reference sequence). DNA for the CDR3: TGTGCCACCAGCTCAGGGATTTTTATCACTGAAGCTTTCTTT. It translates to CATSSGIFITEAFF.

CDR3 nucleotides: TGTGCCAGCACGACATGGGGGACAGAAGCTTTCTTT. The encoded protein is CASTTWGTEAFF. The chain uses TRBV27 and TRBJ1-1; the D gene is possibly TRBD1 (6 bases). Per germline, CDR1 MNHEY and CDR2 SMNVEV (reference sequence). CDR3 length: 12 residues. Deletions cut 7 bases from V and 8 bases from J, with 14 bases between.

The V and J genes are TRBV7-6 and TRBJ1-4; 7 bases are a match to TRBD1. Per the germline V gene, CDR1 is SGHVS and CDR2 is FNYEAQ. V lost 5 bases to trimming and J lost 3 bases; unmatched junction nucleotides: 6. The CDR3 runs 15 residues. The CDR3 reads CASSKQGLANEKLFF. The CDR3, as DNA: TGTGCCAGCAGCAAACAGGGGCTTGCTAATGAAAAACTGTTTTTT.

V usage is TRBV21-1 and J usage is TRBJ2-5; TRBD1 was called by the table and not checked on the DNA. TRBV21-1 is annotated as a pseudogene. The CDR3 contains 18 residues. This CDR3 reads CASSKAPDRSGYQETQYF. The CDR3, as DNA: TGTGCCAGCAGCAAAGCGCCGGACAGGTCGGGGTACCAAGAGACCCAGTACTTC.

The rearrangement joins TRBV6-6 to TRBJ1-1, with D hard to call. CDR3 length equals 13 residues. Germline CDR1 is MNHNY and CDR2 is SVGAGI (reference sequence). Trimming shortened V by 2 bases and J by 3 bases, and 7 bases separated the two germline ends. CDR3 in amino acids: CASSYTRDTEAFF. Written as DNA, the CDR3 is TGTGCCAGCAGTTACACTCGGGACACTGAAGCTTTCTTT.

Comment on this clone: At one end the junction does not follow the germline gene, possibly because of a read error. The gene calls are TRBV7-8 and TRBJ2-7; D not resolved. Germline CDR1 and CDR2: SGHVS and FQNEAQ. The CDR3 consists of 13 residues. The CDR3 region has the DNA TGTGGCAGCAGCTTAGGCCAGGCCTACGAGAAGTACTTC. This translates into CGSSLGQAYEKYF.

The chain recombines TRBV7-9 with TRBJ1-2; TRBD1 aligns across 7 bases. V trimming: 4 bases; J trimming: 4 bases; junction bases outside the gene matches: 9. The CDR3 spans 15 residues. Germline CDR1 SEHNR, CDR2 FQNEAQ (reference sequence). CDR3 residues: CASSSPGQMTYGYTF. As DNA, the CDR3 is TGTGCCAGCAGCTCTCCGGGACAGATGACCTATGGCTACACCTTC.

The chain has TRBV13 and TRBJ1-2; 10 bases align to TRBD1. Germline loops: CDR1 PRHDT, CDR2 FYEKMQ (reference sequence). V was clipped by 0 bases and J by 4 bases; unmatched bases: 2. This CDR3 region has 15 residues. The CDR3 loop reads CASSLGGTGVYGYTF. CDR3 DNA: TGTGCCAGCAGCTTAGGCGGGACAGGGGTCTATGGCTACACCTTC.

This clone is a singleton in its sample. This chain uses TRBV7-8 with TRBJ1-2, with a possible D match to TRBD1 (5 bases). The CDR3 is 14 residues long. Germline assignment: CDR1 SGHVS and CDR2 FQNEAQ. V was trimmed by 4 bases and J by 4 bases, leaving 13 bases between them. The CDR3 DNA sequence: TGTGCCAGCAGCTCAGAGACAGATATCTATGGCTACACCTTC. As protein: CASSSETDIYGYTF.

V gene TRBV4-1 combines with J gene TRBJ2-7, with 9 bases matching TRBD2. Germline V gives CDR1 MGHRA, CDR2 YSYEKL. Unmatched junction bases numbered 6, after V lost 3 bases and J lost 0 bases. CDR3 length: 16 amino acids. In nucleotides, the CDR3 is TGCGCCAGCAGCCATACTAGCGGGTCCAGCTCCTACGAGCAGTACTTC. Translating it yields CASSHTSGSSSYEQYF.

The rearrangement uses TRBV15 and TRBJ1-1; 8 positions agree with TRBD1. CDR1 and CDR2 from the germline V gene are LNHNV and YYDKDF (reference sequence). The trim removed 1 base at V and 2 bases at J, leaving 9 bases unmatched. There are 17 residues in the CDR3. CDR3: CATSRGVRQGLNTEAFF. The CDR3 DNA sequence: TGTGCCACCAGCAGAGGGGTGAGACAGGGGCTTAACACTGAAGCTTTCTTT.

This clone appeared a few times. The chain combines TRBV18 with TRBJ2-2, with D perhaps matching TRBD2 (5 bases). Germline CDR1 KGHSH, CDR2 LQKENI. The CDR3 length is 16 residues. Trimming stripped 3 bases from V and 2 bases from J, with 13 bases between. CDR3: CASSPRVITNTGELFF. CDR3 coding DNA: TGTGCCAGCTCACCGCGGGTGATTACTAACACCGGGGAGCTGTTTTTT.

This clone came up once. The chain employs TRBV27 and TRBJ2-2, with a possible D match to TRBD1 (5 bases). The V end lost 3 bases, the J end lost 5 bases, and 10 bases lay between the germline ends. CDR1 is MNHEY, CDR2 SMNVEV, per germline (reference sequence). The CDR3 covers 14 residues. This chain's CDR3 is CASSFSRQTGELFF. For the CDR3, the DNA is TGTGCCAGCAGTTTCTCACGACAGACCGGGGAGCTGTTTTTT.

The genes are TRBV30 and TRBJ1-6, with D unresolved. With 1 base removed from V and 4 bases from J, the gap between germline ends came to 11 bases. Per germline, CDR1 GTSNPN and CDR2 SVGIG (reference sequence). This CDR3 is 15 amino acids long. The CDR3 nucleotides read TGTGCCTGGAGTGGGGAGGGTTATTATAATTCACCCCTCCACTTT. Residues: CAWSGEGYYNSPLHF.

The chain uses TRBV4-1 and TRBJ1-2; 10 nucleotides align to TRBD1. The V and J ends lost 4 bases and 5 bases, in that order; junction bases with no gene match: 4. CDR3 length: 14 residues. Germline CDR1 reads MGHRA; CDR2 reads YSYEKL. The CDR3 loop is CASSRQGAGYGYTF. In DNA form, the CDR3 reads TGCGCCAGCAGCCGACAGGGGGCAGGGTATGGCTACACCTTC.

Details on this clone: Other DNA sequences within the sample encode an identical CDR3. The chain joins TRBV6-5 to TRBJ1-1; D unclear. Germline V gene data show CDR1 as MNHEY and CDR2 as SVGAGI. V was pared by 0 bases and J by 6 bases, with 8 bases between. The length of the CDR3 is 13 residues. This CDR3 is CASSYSGGPEAFF. DNA of the CDR3: TGTGCCAGCAGTTACTCCGGTGGTCCTGAAGCTTTCTTT.

The chain uses TRBV12-5 and TRBJ1-4, with TRBD1 matching over 10 bases. The V gene end was trimmed by 5 bases and the J gene end by 7 bases; junction bases not matched to a gene: 7. This CDR3 spans 15 amino acids. Germline assignment: CDR1 LGHNT and CDR2 FRNRAP. CDR3 nucleotides: TGTGCTAGTGGTCCGGGGACAGGGGAAGGTGAAAAACTGTTTTTT. It specifies CASGPGTGEGEKLFF.

V is TRBV11-2 and J is TRBJ2-5, with 11 bases matching TRBD2. The junction had 5 bases not matched to a gene; V was cut back by 0 bases and J by 5 bases. The CDR3 loop spans 16 amino acids. Germline V gene sequence: CDR1 SGHAT, CDR2 FQNNGV. The CDR3 sequence: CASSLDSGGAGETQYF. CDR3 sequence (DNA): TGTGCCAGCAGCTTAGATAGCGGGGGGGCCGGGGAGACCCAGTACTTC.

The chain recombines TRBV6-6 with TRBJ2-7, with 10 bases identical to TRBD1. Per germline, CDR1 MNHNY and CDR2 SVGAGI (reference sequence). V was pared by 2 bases and J by 5 bases, with 6 bases of the junction left unmatched. This CDR3 spans 15 amino acids. The CDR3 region is CASSYLRQGADEQYF. DNA of the CDR3: TGTGCCAGCAGTTACCTAAGACAGGGGGCGGACGAGCAGTACTTC.

The J gene is TRBJ2-7, the V gene TRBV7-9; a possible D gene is TRBD1 (6 bases). CDR1 is SEHNR and CDR2 is FQNEAQ in the germline V gene (reference sequence). V lost 5 bases and J 5 bases, leaving 19 bases between the germline ends. This CDR3 is built from 15 residues. CDR3 DNA: TGTGCCAGCAGCGACGCCGGGACACCTGGCCACGAGCAGTACTTC. Protein product: CASSDAGTPGHEQYF.